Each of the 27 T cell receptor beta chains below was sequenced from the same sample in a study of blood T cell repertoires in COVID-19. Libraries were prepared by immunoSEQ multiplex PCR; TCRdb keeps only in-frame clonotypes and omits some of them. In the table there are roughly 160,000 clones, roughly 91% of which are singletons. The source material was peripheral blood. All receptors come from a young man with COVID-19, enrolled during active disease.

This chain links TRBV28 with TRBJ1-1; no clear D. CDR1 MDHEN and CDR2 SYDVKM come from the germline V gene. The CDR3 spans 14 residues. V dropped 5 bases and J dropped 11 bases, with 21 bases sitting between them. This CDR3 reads CASSLPTRLGGAFF. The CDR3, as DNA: TGTGCCAGCAGTCTACCCACGAGGTTGGGAGGGGCTTTCTTT.

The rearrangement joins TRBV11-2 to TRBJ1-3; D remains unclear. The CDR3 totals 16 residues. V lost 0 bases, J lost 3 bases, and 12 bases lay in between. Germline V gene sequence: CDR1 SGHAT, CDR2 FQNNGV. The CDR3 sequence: CASSLEGDFLGNTIYF. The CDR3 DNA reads TGTGCCAGCAGCTTAGAAGGTGACTTTCTTGGAAACACCATATATTTT.

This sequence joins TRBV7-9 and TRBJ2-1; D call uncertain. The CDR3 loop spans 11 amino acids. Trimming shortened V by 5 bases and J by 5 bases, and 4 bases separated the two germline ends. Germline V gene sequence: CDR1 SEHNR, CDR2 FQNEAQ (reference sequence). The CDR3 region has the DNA TGTGCCAGCAGCCCTGACAATGAGCAGTTCTTC. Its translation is CASSPDNEQFF.

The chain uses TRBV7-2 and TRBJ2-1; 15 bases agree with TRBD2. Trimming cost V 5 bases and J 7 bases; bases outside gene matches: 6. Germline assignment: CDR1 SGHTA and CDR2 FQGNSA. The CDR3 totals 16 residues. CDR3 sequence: CASSIFGLAGGNEQFF. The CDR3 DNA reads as TGTGCCAGCAGCATCTTTGGACTAGCGGGAGGGAATGAGCAGTTCTTC.

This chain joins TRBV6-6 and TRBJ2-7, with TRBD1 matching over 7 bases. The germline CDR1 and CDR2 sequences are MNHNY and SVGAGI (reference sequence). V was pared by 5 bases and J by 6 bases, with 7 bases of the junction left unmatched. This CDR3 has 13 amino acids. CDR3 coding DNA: TGTGCCAGCAGTGTAACGACAGGGTCCGAGCAGTACTTC. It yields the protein CASSVTTGSEQYF.

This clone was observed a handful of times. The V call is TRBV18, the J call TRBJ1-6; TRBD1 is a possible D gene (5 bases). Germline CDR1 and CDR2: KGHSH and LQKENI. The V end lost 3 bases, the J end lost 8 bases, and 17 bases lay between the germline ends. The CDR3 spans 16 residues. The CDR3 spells CASSPLPRSQDSPLHF. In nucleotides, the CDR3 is TGTGCCAGCTCACCCTTACCCCGTTCACAGGATTCACCCCTCCACTTT.

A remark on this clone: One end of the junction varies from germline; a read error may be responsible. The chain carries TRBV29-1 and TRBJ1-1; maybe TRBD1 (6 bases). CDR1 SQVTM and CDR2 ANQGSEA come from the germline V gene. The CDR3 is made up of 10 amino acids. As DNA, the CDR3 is TGCAGCGTTGAGGGGGCAGGCCCCCGCTTT. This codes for CSVEGAGPRF.

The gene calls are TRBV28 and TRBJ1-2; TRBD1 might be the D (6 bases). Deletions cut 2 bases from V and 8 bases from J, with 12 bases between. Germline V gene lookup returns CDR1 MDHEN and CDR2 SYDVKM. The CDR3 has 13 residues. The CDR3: CASSLLDSWGYTF. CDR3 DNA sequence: TGTGCCAGCAGTTTACTGGACAGCTGGGGCTACACCTTC.

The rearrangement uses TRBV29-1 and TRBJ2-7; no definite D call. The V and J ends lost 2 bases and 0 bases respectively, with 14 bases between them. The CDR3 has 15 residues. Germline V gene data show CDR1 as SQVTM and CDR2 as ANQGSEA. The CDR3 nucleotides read TGCAGCGTTGAACTTTTACAGAGTCACTCCTACGAGCAGTACTTC. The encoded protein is CSVELLQSHSYEQYF.

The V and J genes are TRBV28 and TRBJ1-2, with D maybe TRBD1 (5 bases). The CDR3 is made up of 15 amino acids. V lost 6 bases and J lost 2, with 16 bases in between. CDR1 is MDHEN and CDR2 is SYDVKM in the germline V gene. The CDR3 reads CASRPTGLTNYGYTF. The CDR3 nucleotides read TGTGCCAGCAGACCAACGGGACTGACCAACTATGGCTACACCTTC.

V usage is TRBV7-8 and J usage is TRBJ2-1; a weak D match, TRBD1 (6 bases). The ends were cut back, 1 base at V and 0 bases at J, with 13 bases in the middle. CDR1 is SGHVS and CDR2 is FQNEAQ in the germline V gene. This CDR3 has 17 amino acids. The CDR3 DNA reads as TGTGCCAGCAGCTTAGGGACAGCCCTTCGCTCCTACAATGAGCAGTTCTTC. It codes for CASSLGTALRSYNEQFF.

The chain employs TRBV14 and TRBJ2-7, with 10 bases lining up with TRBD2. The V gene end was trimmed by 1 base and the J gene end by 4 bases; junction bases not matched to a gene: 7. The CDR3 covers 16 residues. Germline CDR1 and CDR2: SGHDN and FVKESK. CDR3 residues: CASSQGLASGSYEQYF. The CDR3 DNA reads TGTGCCAGCAGCCAAGGTCTGGCTAGCGGGAGTTACGAGCAGTACTTC.

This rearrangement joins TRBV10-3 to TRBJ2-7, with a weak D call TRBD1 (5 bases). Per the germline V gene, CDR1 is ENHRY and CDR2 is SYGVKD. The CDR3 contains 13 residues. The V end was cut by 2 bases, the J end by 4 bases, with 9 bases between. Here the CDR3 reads CAISENQGYEQYF. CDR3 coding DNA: TGTGCCATCAGTGAGAACCAGGGTTACGAGCAGTACTTC.

The DNA for the CDR3 is TGTGCCAGCAGCGAGGCAGGTCCGGACGAGCAGTACTTC. Amino acid sequence: CASSEAGPDEQYF. V and J are TRBV9 and TRBJ2-7; D gene uncertain. The germline CDR1 and CDR2 sequences are SGDLS and YYNGEE. The CDR3 sequence is 13 residues long. Trimming stripped 3 bases from V and 5 bases from J, with 12 bases between.

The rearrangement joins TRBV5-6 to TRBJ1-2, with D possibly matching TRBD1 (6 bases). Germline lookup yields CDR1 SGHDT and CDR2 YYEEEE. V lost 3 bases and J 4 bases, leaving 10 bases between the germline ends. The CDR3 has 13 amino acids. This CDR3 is CASSSTTGYGYTF. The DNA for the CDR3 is TGTGCCAGCAGCTCCACGACAGGCTATGGCTACACCTTC. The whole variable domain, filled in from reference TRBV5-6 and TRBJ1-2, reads DAGVTQSPTHLIKTRGQQVTLRCSPKSGHDTVSWYQQALGQGPQFIFQYYEEEERQRGNFPDRFSGHQFPNYSSELNVNALLLGDSALYLCASSSTTGYGYTFGSGTRLTVV.

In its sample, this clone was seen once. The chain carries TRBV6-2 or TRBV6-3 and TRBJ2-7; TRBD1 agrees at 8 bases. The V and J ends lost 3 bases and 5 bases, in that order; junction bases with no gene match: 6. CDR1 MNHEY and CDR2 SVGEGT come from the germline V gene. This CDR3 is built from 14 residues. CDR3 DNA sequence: TGTGCCAGCAGTTATCGACAGGGGAGGCACGAGCAGTACTTC. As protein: CASSYRQGRHEQYF.

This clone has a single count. CDR3 amino acids: CASSGGLAQYEQYF. CDR3 sequence (DNA): TGTGCCAGCAGCGGAGGACTAGCGCAATACGAGCAGTACTTC. The chain uses TRBV28 and TRBJ2-7; 9 positions agree with TRBD2. V lost 6 bases and J lost 4; bases outside the gene matches: 7. This CDR3 has 14 residues. Germline loops: CDR1 MDHEN, CDR2 SYDVKM.

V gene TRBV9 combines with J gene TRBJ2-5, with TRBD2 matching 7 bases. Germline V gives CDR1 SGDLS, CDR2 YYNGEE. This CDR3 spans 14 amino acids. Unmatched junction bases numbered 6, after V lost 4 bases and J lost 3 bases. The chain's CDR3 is CASSPRLAEETQYF. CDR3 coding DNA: TGTGCCAGCAGCCCCCGCCTAGCGGAAGAGACCCAGTACTTC.

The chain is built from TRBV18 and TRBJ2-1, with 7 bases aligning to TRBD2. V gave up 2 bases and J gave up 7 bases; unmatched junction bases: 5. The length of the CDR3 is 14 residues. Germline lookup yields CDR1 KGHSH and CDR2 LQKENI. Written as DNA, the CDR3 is TGTGCCAGCTCACCAACTGTCGGGGGGAATGAGCAGTTCTTC. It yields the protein CASSPTVGGNEQFF. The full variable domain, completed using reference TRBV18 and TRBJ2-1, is NAGVMQNPRHLVRRRGQEARLRCSPMKGHSHVYWYRQLPEEGLKFMVYLQKENIIDESGMPKERFSAEFPKEGPSILRIQQVVRGDSAAYFCASSPTVGGNEQFFGPGTRLTVL.

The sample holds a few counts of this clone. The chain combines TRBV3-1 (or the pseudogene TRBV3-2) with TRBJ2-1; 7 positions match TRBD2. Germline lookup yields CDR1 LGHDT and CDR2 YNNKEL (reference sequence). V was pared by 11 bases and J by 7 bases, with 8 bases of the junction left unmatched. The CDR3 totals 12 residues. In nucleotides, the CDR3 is TGTGCCTGTGCGGGAGTTCCAAATGAGCAGTTCTTC. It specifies CACAGVPNEQFF.

The CDR3 DNA reads TGTGCCAGCAGCCGCCCGGGAGGGAGGGCCGGAGAGACCCAGTACTTC. It encodes CASSRPGGRAGETQYF. The chain links TRBV5-6 to TRBJ2-5; 8 bases are a match to TRBD2. The CDR3 is 16 residues long. From germline, CDR1 is SGHDT and CDR2 YYEEEE. J lost 4 bases, V lost 4 bases, and 12 bases had no gene match.

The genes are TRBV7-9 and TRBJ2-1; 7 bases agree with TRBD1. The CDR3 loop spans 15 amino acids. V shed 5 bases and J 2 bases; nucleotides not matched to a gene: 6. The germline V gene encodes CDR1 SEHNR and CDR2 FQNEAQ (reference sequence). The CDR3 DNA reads TGTGCCAGCAGCGTACGACAGGGACCCTACAATGAGCAGTTCTTC. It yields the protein CASSVRQGPYNEQFF.

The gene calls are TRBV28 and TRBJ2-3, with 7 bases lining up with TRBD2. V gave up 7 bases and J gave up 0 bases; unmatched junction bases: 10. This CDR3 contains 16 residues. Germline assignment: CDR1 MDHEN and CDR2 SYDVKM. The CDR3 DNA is TGTGCCAGCATCAATCGGCGCGGGAGAAGCACAGATACGCAGTATTTT. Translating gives CASINRRGRSTDTQYF.

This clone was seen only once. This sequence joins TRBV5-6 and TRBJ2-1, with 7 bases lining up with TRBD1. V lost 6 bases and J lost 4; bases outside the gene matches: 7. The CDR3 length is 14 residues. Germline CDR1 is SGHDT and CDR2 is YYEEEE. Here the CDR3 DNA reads TGTGCCAGCACCGGGACAGTGGGGTACAATGAGCAGTTCTTC. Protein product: CASTGTVGYNEQFF. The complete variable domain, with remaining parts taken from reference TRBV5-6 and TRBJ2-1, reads DAGVTQSPTHLIKTRGQQVTLRCSPKSGHDTVSWYQQALGQGPQFIFQYYEEEERQRGNFPDRFSGHQFPNYSSELNVNALLLGDSALYLCASTGTVGYNEQFFGPGTRLTVL.

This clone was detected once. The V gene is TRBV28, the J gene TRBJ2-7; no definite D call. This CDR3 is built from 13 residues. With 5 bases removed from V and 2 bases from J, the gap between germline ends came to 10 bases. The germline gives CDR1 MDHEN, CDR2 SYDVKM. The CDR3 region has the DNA TGTGCCAGCAGTCCACAGAAACCCTACGAGCAGTACTTC. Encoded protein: CASSPQKPYEQYF. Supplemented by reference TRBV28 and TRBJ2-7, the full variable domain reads DVKVTQSSRYLVKRTGEKVFLECVQDMDHENMFWYRQDPGLGLRLIYFSYDVKMKEKGDIPEGYSVSREKKERFSLILESASTNQTSMYLCASSPQKPYEQYFGPGTRLTVT.

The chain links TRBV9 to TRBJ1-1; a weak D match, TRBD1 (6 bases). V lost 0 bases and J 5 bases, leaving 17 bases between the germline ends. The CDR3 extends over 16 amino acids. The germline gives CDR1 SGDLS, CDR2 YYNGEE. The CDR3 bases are TGTGCCAGCAGCGTAGGACCTTCGGGGAGGGGGACTGAAGCTTTCTTT. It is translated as CASSVGPSGRGTEAFF.

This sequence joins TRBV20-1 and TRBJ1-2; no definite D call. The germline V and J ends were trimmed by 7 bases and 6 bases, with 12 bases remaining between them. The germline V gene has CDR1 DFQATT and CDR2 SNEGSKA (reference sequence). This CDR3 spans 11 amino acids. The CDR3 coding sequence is TGCAGTGTTTGGAGAACGAATGGCTACACCTTC. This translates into CSVWRTNGYTF.